The present T cell receptor (beta chain) was sequenced within a study of blood T cell repertoires in COVID-19 (TCRdb year 2020). Study-wide context: The collaborator samples originated in the United States, Italy and Spain and spanned the acute and convalescent phases of COVID-19. The material from the prospective study consisted of cDNA or gDNA derived from T cells, B-cell-depleted T cells, or PBMCs. Subjects who had been exposed to COVID-19, were actively infected with it, or had recovered from it provided the deeply sampled blood TCRbeta repertoires that made up the dataset. A freely available public database, intended as a resource for researchers studying the immune response to SARS-CoV-2, is where the repertoires were released. The samples were drawn from the first 160 participants of the ongoing ImmuneRACE study and from 1,200 or so subjects provided by 6 global collaborators. A de-identified subject ID, COVID-19 status, age in years and sex were almost always included in the sample metadata. Where available, HLA class I and class II types were obtained from metadata supplied by the sample provider rather than from assay-based typing. The paper as a whole reports these results and caveats: How much clinical and demographic metadata was included differed by source and by participant, and the metadata was provided uncurated.

TCRbeta CDR3 regions were amplified from genomic DNA by means of the immunoSEQ Assay, a bias-controlled multiplex PCR. From the authors' description of their analysis: Nucleated cell counts per sample were estimated from amplification of reference gene primers within the assay. To quantify the absolute abundance of each unique TCRbeta CDR3 rearrangement, sequence reads were collapsed and filtered. For each sample, productive Simpson clonality was calculated by taking the square root of Simpson's diversity index across productive rearrangements. TCRdb limited this immuneACCESS table to in-frame rearrangements with V and J called. A share of clones is missing; checked studies link under half to unresolved V genes, and the rest is unexplained. V, J and clone size were drawn from that table, and D and trimming were deduced from the DNA. The sample has under 75,000 clones on record, over 80% of them singletons. The ten top clones hold about 2.4% of the sample.

The germline V gene specifies SGHTA as CDR1 and FQGNSA as CDR2. V was cut back by 1 base and J by 7 bases, leaving a gap of 16 bases between them. The CDR3 has 15 amino acids, counting the end cysteine and phenylalanine. Kept here is only the CDR3 DNA, which spans 45 bases and is read in frame from base 1. Each collaborating institution followed its own protocols to collect whole blood in K2EDTA tubes. For TCRbeta analysis, collaborators shipped samples as frozen whole blood, isolated PBMCs, or DNA extracted from either of those sample types. With respect to this clone: The antigen this receptor binds is unknown. The input lacks base qualities; no much larger clone sits a single base away.

Sequencing was carried out using peripheral blood. This sequence uses TRBV7-2 and TRBJ1-2; the D segment could be TRBD1, given 5 matching bases. The TCR was taken from a human donor in a cohort sampled during active COVID-19. The CDR3 reads as follows: CASSLVPGSTGGYTF. The sequenced DNA is TGTGCCAGCAGCTTAGTTCCAGGAAGTACAGGTGGCTACACCTTC.